The 3 T cell receptor beta chains below come from one sample, sequenced in a study of shared clonotypes between healthy human individuals. Profiled with immunoSEQ multiplex PCR; TCRdb holds only in-frame clones, not every one. The sample carries approximately 980,000 clones, over 60% recorded once. Sequenced input: memory CD4+ T cells sorted from blood. Noted subset: CD45RA-negative fraction. The receptors stem from a man between 18 and 29 years old in good health.

The V call is TRBV6-6, the J call TRBJ1-1; D remains unclear. The CDR3 has 15 residues. V was trimmed by 0 bases and J by 5 bases, leaving 13 bases between them. The germline CDR1 and CDR2 sequences are MNHNY and SVGAGI (reference sequence). The CDR3 DNA sequence: TGTGCCAGCAGTTACTCGAAAAGGGAGTATACTGAAGCTTTCTTT. As protein: CASSYSKREYTEAFF.

For this clone: The sample carries other DNA sequences with the same CDR3. The DNA of the CDR3 is TGTGCCAGTCGTGACTATAGCAATCAGCCCCAGCATTTT. Amino acids: CASRDYSNQPQHF. The genes are TRBV19 and TRBJ1-5, with no clear D. V lost 8 bases to trimming and J lost 0 bases, with 8 bases between them. The CDR3 totals 13 residues. Germline CDR1 and CDR2: LNHDA and SQIVND (reference sequence).

The genes are TRBV28 and TRBJ1-6, with D perhaps matching TRBD1 (5 bases). CDR1 is MDHEN and CDR2 is SYDVKM in the germline V gene. Trimming removed 3 bases at V and 5 bases at J, with 17 bases between. This CDR3 spans 17 amino acids. The CDR3 here is CASSFGGVGQNNSPLHF. The CDR3 DNA follows: TGTGCCAGCAGTTTCGGAGGGGTCGGCCAAAATAATTCACCCCTCCACTTT. The variable domain in full, completed from reference TRBV28 and TRBJ1-6, reads DVKVTQSSRYLVKRTGEKVFLECVQDMDHENMFWYRQDPGLGLRLIYFSYDVKMKEKGDIPEGYSVSREKKERFSLILESASTNQTSMYLCASSFGGVGQNNSPLHFGNGTRLTVT.